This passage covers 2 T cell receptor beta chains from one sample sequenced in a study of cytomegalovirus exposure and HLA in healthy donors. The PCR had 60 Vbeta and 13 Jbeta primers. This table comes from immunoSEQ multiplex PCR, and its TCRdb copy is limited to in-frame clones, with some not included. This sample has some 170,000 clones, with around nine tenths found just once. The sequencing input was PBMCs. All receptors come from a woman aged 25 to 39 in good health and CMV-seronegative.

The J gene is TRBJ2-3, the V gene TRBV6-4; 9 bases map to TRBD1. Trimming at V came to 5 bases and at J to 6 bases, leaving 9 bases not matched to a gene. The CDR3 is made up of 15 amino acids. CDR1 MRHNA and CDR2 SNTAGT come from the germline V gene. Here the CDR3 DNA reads TGTGCCAGCAGTCCGGGACAGGGCAATAGGGATACGCAGTATTTT. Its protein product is CASSPGQGNRDTQYF.

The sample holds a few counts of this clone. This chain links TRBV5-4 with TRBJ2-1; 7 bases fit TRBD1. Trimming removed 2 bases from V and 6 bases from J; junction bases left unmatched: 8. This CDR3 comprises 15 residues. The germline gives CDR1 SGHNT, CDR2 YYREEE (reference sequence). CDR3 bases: TGTGCCAGCAGCTTTCCTCAGCAGGGGGTCAATGAGCAGTTCTTC. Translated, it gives CASSFPQQGVNEQFF.